This is a list of T cell receptor beta chains from one sample in a study of T cell responses to AZD1222 COVID-19 vaccine. TCRdb's copy holds only in-frame clones and misses some; the assay was immunoSEQ multiplex PCR. The data contain 110,000 to 150,000 clones, over 90% of them seen just once; the ten biggest clones take up approximately 4.9%. This specimen was peripheral blood, taken on day 0 of AZD1222 vaccination. These receptors were collected from an adult in good health. Both conserved end residues are part of each CDR3. The order of the fields is clone size, J gene, V gene, CDR3 protein. Some rows mark clone size as missing; the rest say once, few, many or name a class of expanded clone.

once TRBJ2-7 TRBV5-6 CASSITGTGREQYF
NA TRBJ2-7 TRBV5-4 CASSLYVGGLLAYEQYF
NA TRBJ1-1 TRBV6-5 CASSSRQRNTEAFF
NA TRBJ1-6 TRBV28 CASSLHRGISSPLHF
few TRBJ1-6 TRBV28 CASAKERVNSPLHF
NA TRBJ2-1 TRBV19 CASSSRPAGEQFF
NA TRBJ2-3 TRBV19 CASSPGSTDTQYF
NA TRBJ2-5 TRBV9 CASSVAPGGETQYF
once TRBJ1-1 TRBV7-6 CASSLGAGNTEAFF
NA TRBJ1-1 TRBV3-1/TRBV3-2 CASSQGGLNTEAFF
NA TRBJ1-3 TRBV9 CASSPIYTALSSGNTIYF
NA TRBJ2-1 TRBV29-1 CSASGRAGEQFF
NA TRBJ1-1 TRBV12-5 CASGLVLGGSMNTEAFF
NA TRBJ2-1 TRBV7-9 CASRLSNEQFF
NA TRBJ1-2 TRBV30 CAWRPPGVDYGYTF
NA TRBJ1-1 TRBV2 CASSEGSALYTEAFF
once TRBJ2-3 TRBV7-8 CASSLPGLGGTDTQYF
NA TRBJ1-3 TRBV7-2 CASSPEGASGGTIYF
once TRBJ1-2 TRBV30 CAWSVLGSAGYTF
NA TRBJ2-7 TRBV5-1 CASSLGGTAWDEQYF
NA TRBJ2-1 TRBV19 CASSIKASGRGDNEQFF
once TRBJ2-7 TRBV11-2 CASSLLAGQSYEQYF
NA TRBJ1-1 TRBV21-1 CASSKGRGRFMNTEAFF
NA TRBJ2-5 TRBV5-1 CASSPPRTAQETQYF
NA TRBJ2-3 TRBV29-1 CSVQQLAGALTDTQYF
once TRBJ2-7 TRBV6-5 CASRLGQTPNEQYF
NA TRBJ1-2 TRBV15 CATSSLTGLTNYGYTF
NA TRBJ2-2 TRBV2 CAKTNPLAANTGELFF
NA TRBJ2-5 TRBV28 CASSSLQDLQETQYF
NA TRBJ1-5 TRBV5-1 CASSLGSDQPQHF
NA TRBJ1-6 TRBV14 CASSLLQANSPLHF
NA TRBJ1-2 TRBV21-1 CASSKGADRDSFDLANYGYTF
NA TRBJ2-1 TRBV9 CASSPLGLNEQFF
NA TRBJ1-5 TRBV19 CASSSDRLNQPQHF
NA TRBJ2-2 TRBV28 CASSFGQGKRGANTGELFF
NA TRBJ1-4 TRBV7-8 CASSLARQGNEKLFF
NA TRBJ1-2 TRBV14 CASSLWTAYGYTF
NA TRBJ1-2 TRBV10-3 CAISFQGAPGYTF
NA TRBJ2-7 TRBV7-2 CASSPPGQGAEEQYF
NA TRBJ1-2 TRBV15 CATSSGTANYGYTF
NA TRBJ2-7 TRBV7-8 CASTLAGVTHEQYF
NA TRBJ2-7 TRBV5-6 CASSLPGHRETYEQYF
NA TRBJ1-3 TRBV18 CASSPLTVSGNTIYF
NA TRBJ2-7 TRBV28 CASSGRDISYEQYF
NA TRBJ1-3 TRBV28 CASSLGPVGNTIYF
NA TRBJ1-6 TRBV18 CASSPTTGGLYNSPLHF
NA TRBJ2-7 TRBV14 CASSHGQGEQYF
NA TRBJ2-2 TRBV29-1 CSVGLGAGELFF
NA TRBJ1-2 TRBV2 CASSTGTGGRSTF
NA TRBJ1-2 TRBV20-1 CSASDISNYGYTF
NA TRBJ2-4 TRBV24-1 CATSPSGTAKNIQYF
NA TRBJ1-2 TRBV24-1 CATSDRNYGYTF
NA TRBJ1-1 TRBV9 CASSVDGTAENTEAFF
NA TRBJ1-2 TRBV3-1/TRBV3-2 CASSQWTGGSNYGYTF
NA TRBJ1-2 TRBV19 CASSLSSGYTF
NA TRBJ2-3 TRBV28 CASSSPGTAGLSTDTQYF
NA TRBJ2-1 TRBV4-2 CASSQDLHGGESYNEQFF